Following are 16 T cell receptor beta chains from one sample sequenced in a study of blood T cell repertoires in COVID-19. Only in-frame clones appear in the TCRdb table, and some are missing; sequencing was by immunoSEQ multiplex PCR. The data contain about 250,000 clones, roughly 87% of them singletons. Sequencing was done on a sample of PBMCs or T cells enriched from blood (not recorded which). The source is a woman aged 25 to 39 with acute COVID-19.

This sequence joins TRBV7-2 and TRBJ1-4; weak D call: TRBD1 (6 bases). CDR3 length: 15 residues. V was cut by 5 bases and J by 6 bases, with 16 bases left in between. Germline CDR1 SGHTA, CDR2 FQGNSA. The CDR3: CASSPPGEGDEKLFF. The CDR3 DNA follows: TGTGCCAGCAGCCCCCCAGGGGAAGGAGATGAAAAACTGTTTTTT.

The chain combines TRBV10-2 with TRBJ1-1; TRBD1 agrees at 10 bases. The CDR3 is 14 amino acids. V trimming: 8 bases; J trimming: 1 base; junction bases outside the gene matches: 4. Germline loops: CDR1 WSHSY, CDR2 SAAADI. In DNA form, the CDR3 reads TGCGCCAGCGGGGGGACAGGGGCGAACACTGAAGCTTTCTTT. Protein product: CASGGTGANTEAFF.

The chain employs TRBV10-3 and TRBJ1-1, with 7 bases that match TRBD1. Trimming removed 4 bases from V and 3 bases from J; junction bases left unmatched: 5. The CDR3 is made up of 14 amino acids. Germline V gene sequence: CDR1 ENHRY, CDR2 SYGVKD. The CDR3 loop is CAISGTGGDTEAFF. The CDR3 DNA is TGTGCCATCAGTGGGACAGGAGGGGACACTGAAGCTTTCTTT.

The CDR3 bases are TGCGCCAGCAGCTCTCGGGGGGGTTCCTACAATGAGCAGTTCTTC. Residues: CASSSRGGSYNEQFF. V usage is TRBV5-1 and J usage is TRBJ2-1, with 8 positions matching TRBD2. The CDR3 totals 15 residues. Trimming took 3 bases from V and 1 from J; bases not matched to a gene: 3. Germline V gene sequence: CDR1 SGHRS, CDR2 YFSETQ.

The chain has TRBV5-4 and TRBJ2-5; 13 positions agree with TRBD2. CDR3 size: 13 residues. Germline V gives CDR1 SGHNT, CDR2 YYREEE (reference sequence). V trimming: 4 bases; J trimming: 10 bases; junction bases outside the gene matches: 4. The CDR3 DNA sequence: TGTGCCAGCAGCCAGGGACTAGCGGGGCACCAGTACTTC. Translated: CASSQGLAGHQYF.

The V gene is TRBV30, the J gene TRBJ2-3, with D perhaps TRBD1 (7 bases). V was pared by 5 bases and J by 2 bases, with 17 bases between. The CDR3 is made up of 15 amino acids. Germline V gene sequence: CDR1 GTSNPN, CDR2 SVGIG (reference sequence). CDR3 loop: CAWGTGGGATDTQYF. The CDR3 region has the DNA TGTGCCTGGGGCACTGGAGGGGGCGCCACAGATACGCAGTATTTT.

The rearrangement links TRBV3-1 (or the pseudogene TRBV3-2) to TRBJ2-5, with 8 nucleotides matching TRBD1. V shed 10 bases, J shed 4 bases, and the junction held 5 bases outside the gene matches. The CDR3 runs 12 residues. Per the germline V gene, CDR1 is LGHDT and CDR2 is YNNKEL (reference sequence). Written as DNA, the CDR3 is TGTGCCACCGCCAGGGGGCGAGAGACCCAGTACTTC. Protein product: CATARGRETQYF.

The chain is built from TRBV4-2 and TRBJ1-2; 7 nucleotides agree with TRBD1. The CDR3 consists of 16 residues. Per the germline V gene, CDR1 is LGHNA and CDR2 is YNFKEQ. Trimming took 1 base from V and 0 from J; bases not matched to a gene: 5. The CDR3 sequence is CASSQASGQPNYGYTF. The CDR3 DNA follows: TGTGCCAGCAGCCAAGCATCGGGACAGCCTAACTATGGCTACACCTTC.

The rearrangement joins TRBV7-9 to TRBJ1-5, with 7 bases that match TRBD1. Germline CDR1 reads SEHNR; CDR2 reads FQNEAQ (reference sequence). This CDR3 spans 15 amino acids. V dropped 5 bases and J dropped 6; count of bases not matched to a gene: 10. CDR3 nucleotide sequence: TGTGCCAGCAGCGACGACAGGGCTGGTTCTCAGCCCCAGCATTTT. Translating gives CASSDDRAGSQPQHF.

This clone was counted once. The V call is TRBV29-1, the J call TRBJ1-1; D uncertain. The CDR3 has 11 amino acids. The germline CDR1 and CDR2 sequences are SQVTM and ANQGSEA. V was shortened by 2 bases and J by 12 bases, with 13 bases between the two germline ends. CDR3 sequence (DNA): TGCAGCGTTGAATTTGTAGAGGCTCCTTTCTTT. This codes for CSVEFVEAPFF.

This rearrangement joins TRBV7-6 to TRBJ1-1, with D perhaps TRBD1 (5 bases). V was shortened by 3 bases and J by 0 bases, with 17 bases between the two germline ends. Germline CDR1 and CDR2: SGHVS and FNYEAQ. The length of the CDR3 is 17 residues. This CDR3 is CASSLGPMTVMNTEAFF. The CDR3, as DNA: TGTGCCAGCAGCTTGGGTCCCATGACAGTTATGAACACTGAAGCTTTCTTT.

The chain recombines TRBV19 with TRBJ1-1; 8 positions match TRBD1. The CDR3 totals 16 residues. V lost 0 bases and J lost 3; bases outside the gene matches: 6. The V gene's germline CDR1 is LNHDA and CDR2 SQIVND (reference sequence). Here the CDR3 DNA reads TGTGCCAGTAGTATAGAGGCAGGGGGCCGTCACACTGAAGCTTTCTTT. Translation: CASSIEAGGRHTEAFF.

The chain recombines TRBV10-3 with TRBJ1-5; D is undetermined. This CDR3 has 15 amino acids. V shed 2 bases and J shed 7 bases, with 15 bases lying between them. Germline V CDR1 and CDR2: ENHRY, SYGVKD. The CDR3 protein is CAISESQEGSQPQHF. For the CDR3, the DNA is TGTGCCATCAGTGAGAGTCAGGAGGGATCCCAGCCCCAGCATTTT.

The chain links TRBV3-1 (or the pseudogene TRBV3-2) to TRBJ2-1; TRBD1 aligns across 8 bases. The CDR3 spans 16 residues. Germline V gene data show CDR1 as LGHDT and CDR2 as YNNKEL (reference sequence). J lost 5 bases, V lost 3 bases, and 9 bases had no gene match. The CDR3 here is CASSQPWDRYNNEQFF. In nucleotides, the CDR3 is TGTGCCAGCAGCCAGCCATGGGACAGGTACAACAATGAGCAGTTCTTC.

J is TRBJ2-2 and V is TRBV21-1; the table's D call of TRBD2 was not tested on the DNA. TRBV21-1 is noted as a pseudogene. CDR3 length: 17 residues. CDR3 nucleotides: TGTGCCAGCAGCACCTGGGCGGGACGCGATTGCACCGGGGAGCTGTTTTTT. It translates to CASSTWAGRDCTGELFF.

The rearrangement links TRBV19 to TRBJ1-2, with TRBD1 matching 10 bases. This CDR3 has 15 amino acids. Germline CDR1 LNHDA, CDR2 SQIVND (reference sequence). V lost 6 bases and J lost 5; bases outside the gene matches: 9. The CDR3 reads CASSEDRQGAYGYTF. The CDR3 coding sequence is TGTGCCAGTAGCGAAGATCGACAGGGGGCGTATGGCTACACCTTC.